The 7 T cell receptor beta chains given below trace back to one sample, sequenced in a study of cytomegalovirus exposure and HLA in healthy donors. With 60 Vbeta and 13 Jbeta primers, the PCR was carried out. Repertoires were generated with immunoSEQ multiplex PCR, while TCRdb's copy carries only in-frame clones and drops some. The table shows over 200,000 clones, with just under 85% occurring only once. Sequences were obtained from PBMCs. These receptors were obtained from a woman aged 40 to 50 in good health and CMV-seronegative.

The gene calls are TRBV7-2 and TRBJ2-2, with TRBD2 as a possible D gene (5 bases). CDR3 length: 14 residues. V was clipped by 4 bases and J by 6 bases, with 12 bases between them. Germline-derived CDR1 and CDR2 are SGHTA and FQGNSA. The CDR3 DNA reads TGTGCCAGCAGCTGGGAGCTGGTAGCCGGGGAGCTGTTTTTT. Residues: CASSWELVAGELFF.

The genes are TRBV5-4 and TRBJ2-1; the D gene is possibly TRBD2 (6 bases). The CDR3 length is 15 residues. Germline V CDR1 and CDR2: SGHNT, YYREEE (reference sequence). Trimming took 0 bases from V and 3 from J, leaving 10 bases between them. CDR3 nucleotide sequence: TGTGCCAGCAGCTTGGGAGGAGGGGTCTACAATGAGCAGTTCTTC. Protein: CASSLGGGVYNEQFF.

The chain couples TRBV19 to TRBJ1-5, with D hard to call. Deletions cut 5 bases from V and 6 bases from J, with 11 bases between. Germline V lookup: CDR1 LNHDA, CDR2 SQIVND (reference sequence). The CDR3 length is 13 residues. The CDR3 is CASSPGIFQPQHF. CDR3 sequence (DNA): TGTGCCAGTAGTCCGGGAATATTTCAGCCCCAGCATTTT.

The count of this clone is one. V is TRBV5-4 and J is TRBJ1-1, with TRBD1 matching 9 bases. This CDR3 comprises 13 residues. Germline trimming cut 4 bases from V and 4 bases from J; bases unmatched to any gene: 2. The germline V gene has CDR1 SGHNT and CDR2 YYREEE (reference sequence). The CDR3 is CASSMTGGTEAFF. The CDR3 DNA follows: TGTGCCAGCAGCATGACAGGGGGCACTGAAGCTTTCTTT.

The genes are TRBV18 and TRBJ2-7; D is ambiguous. The V and J ends lost 0 bases and 3 bases respectively, with 3 bases between them. Germline V gene sequence: CDR1 KGHSH, CDR2 LQKENI. The CDR3 totals 12 residues. The CDR3 reads CASSPPSYEQYF. DNA for the CDR3: TGTGCCAGCTCACCACCGAGCTACGAGCAGTACTTC. Full variable domain (remainder filled in from reference TRBV18 and TRBJ2-7): NAGVMQNPRHLVRRRGQEARLRCSPMKGHSHVYWYRQLPEEGLKFMVYLQKENIIDESGMPKERFSAEFPKEGPSILRIQQVVRGDSAAYFCASSPPSYEQYFGPGTRLTVT.

The chain recombines TRBV7-6 with TRBJ2-2; TRBD1 aligns across 9 bases. CDR3 length: 17 amino acids. Germline CDR1 and CDR2: SGHVS and FNYEAQ. Trimming removed 3 bases from V and 0 bases from J; junction bases left unmatched: 5. The CDR3 nucleotides are TGTGCCAGCAGCTTCCCTCGACAGGGGGCGAACACCGGGGAGCTGTTTTTT. Its protein product is CASSFPRQGANTGELFF.

The CDR3 DNA reads as TGTGCCAGCAGCTTCGGAACAGGGCTAGGCGAGACCCAGTACTTC. As protein: CASSFGTGLGETQYF. This chain joins TRBV5-8 and TRBJ2-5; a possible D gene is TRBD1 (6 bases). Germline loops: CDR1 SGHTS, CDR2 YDEGEE. This CDR3 spans 15 amino acids. Trimming shortened V by 2 bases and J by 5 bases, and 16 bases separated the two germline ends.